The 23 T cell receptor beta chains presented below share a single source sample, sequenced in a study of cytomegalovirus exposure and HLA in healthy donors. The PCR was carried out with 60 Vbeta primers and 13 Jbeta primers. TCRdb keeps only in-frame clones here, not all; method: immunoSEQ multiplex PCR. The table shows 150,000 to 160,000 clones, with around 84% occurring only once. Input material: PBMCs. The receptor set was obtained from a woman in her thirties or forties in good health and CMV-seropositive.

The genes are TRBV15 and TRBJ2-6; 14 bases are shared with TRBD2. The V gene end was trimmed by 1 base and the J gene end by 2 bases; junction bases not matched to a gene: 4. The CDR3 covers 19 residues. Germline V lookup: CDR1 LNHNV, CDR2 YYDKDF (reference sequence). Here the CDR3 reads CATSRGAGLAGAGANVLTF. The CDR3 bases are TGTGCCACCAGCAGAGGGGCGGGACTAGCGGGAGCTGGGGCCAACGTCCTGACTTTC.

The chain has TRBV2 and TRBJ2-3; D unclear. Trimming left V 3 bases short and J 0 bases short, with 10 bases between. The CDR3 totals 15 residues. In germline, CDR1 is SNHLY, CDR2 FYNNEI. CDR3 region: CASSESTSSTDTQYF. CDR3 coding DNA: TGTGCCAGCAGTGAGTCGACTTCTAGCACAGATACGCAGTATTTT.

This clone occurred once. V gene TRBV7-9 combines with J gene TRBJ2-3; unclear D gene. This CDR3 contains 16 residues. The germline gives CDR1 SEHNR, CDR2 FQNEAQ (reference sequence). V was trimmed by 1 base and J by 2 bases, leaving 13 bases between them. The CDR3 loop is CASSLGLAAYTDTQYF. The CDR3 DNA follows: TGTGCCAGCAGCTTAGGATTAGCAGCTTACACAGATACGCAGTATTTT.

The gene calls are TRBV30 and TRBJ1-1; D remains unclear. The CDR3 is 15 amino acids. Trimming took off 2 bases at V and 0 bases at J, with 13 bases between the two ends. CDR1 is GTSNPN, CDR2 SVGIG, per germline (reference sequence). DNA of the CDR3: TGTGCCTGGAGTAGGCAGCTAGGTCTGAACACTGAAGCTTTCTTT. Its protein product is CAWSRQLGLNTEAFF.

The rearrangement joins TRBV19 to TRBJ2-1; the match to TRBD2 covers 8 bases. The V segment lost 6 bases and the J segment 9 bases; nucleotides outside the gene matches: 10. The CDR3 loop spans 14 amino acids. In germline, CDR1 is LNHDA, CDR2 SQIVND (reference sequence). CDR3 protein: CASRSGGLGSEQFF. The CDR3 DNA is TGTGCCAGTAGGTCGGGAGGGCTTGGTAGTGAGCAGTTCTTC.

The rearrangement uses TRBV2 and TRBJ1-1, with D perhaps matching TRBD1 (5 bases). In germline, CDR1 is SNHLY, CDR2 FYNNEI. V was shortened by 8 bases and J by 3 bases, with 13 bases between the two germline ends. The CDR3 spans 13 residues. The chain's CDR3 is CASSGGFYTEAFF. CDR3 in DNA: TGTGCCAGCTCGGGGGGGTTTTACACTGAAGCTTTCTTT.

The rearrangement uses TRBV30 and TRBJ2-7, with 7 bases aligning to TRBD1. The germline gives CDR1 GTSNPN, CDR2 SVGIG (reference sequence). J gave up 1 base and V 1 base, and 4 bases lay outside the gene matches. The CDR3 is 14 residues long. The CDR3 nucleotides are TGTGCCTGGAGTGAAGGGGGCTTTTCCTACGAGCAGTACTTC. It specifies CAWSEGGFSYEQYF.

This clone appeared once. The V and J genes are TRBV7-2 and TRBJ1-1, with 7 bases lining up with TRBD1. This CDR3 region has 14 residues. The V gene's germline CDR1 is SGHTA and CDR2 FQGNSA. Germline trimming cut 5 bases from V and 2 bases from J; bases unmatched to any gene: 5. Here the CDR3 DNA reads TGTGCCAGCAGCAAACAGGGGTTCAACACTGAAGCTTTCTTT. Translating gives CASSKQGFNTEAFF. Full variable domain (rest looked up from reference TRBV7-2 and TRBJ1-1): GAGVSQSPSNKVTEKGKDVELRCDPISGHTALYWYRQSLGQGLEFLIYFQGNSAPDKSGLPSDRFSAERTGGSVSTLTIQRTQQEDSAVYLCASSKQGFNTEAFFGQGTRLTVV.

The V and J genes are TRBV28 and TRBJ2-7; 8 bases match TRBD2. V trimming: 5 bases; J trimming: 2 bases; junction bases outside the gene matches: 2. The CDR3 is 13 amino acids. Germline loops: CDR1 MDHEN, CDR2 SYDVKM. The CDR3 sequence is CASSSGRTYEQYF. The CDR3 bases are TGTGCCAGCAGTAGCGGGAGAACCTACGAGCAGTACTTC.

This chain connects TRBV10-3 to TRBJ2-5, with 9 bases identical to TRBD2. Germline CDR1 reads ENHRY; CDR2 reads SYGVKD. CDR3 length: 22 amino acids. V shed 3 bases, J shed 5 bases, and the junction held 28 bases outside the gene matches. The CDR3 nucleotides are TGTGCCATCAGTGAAGTAAGCGTCAGGGAAGGTCTTAGCGGGAGACTTGGGGAGACCCAGTACTTC. It codes for CAISEVSVREGLSGRLGETQYF.

The chain links TRBV18 to TRBJ2-7; TRBD1 aligns across 7 bases. J lost 2 bases, V lost 2 bases, and 6 bases had no gene match. Per germline, CDR1 KGHSH and CDR2 LQKENI. The CDR3 runs to 15 residues. CDR3 sequence: CASSPERQGPYEQYF. In DNA form, the CDR3 reads TGTGCCAGCTCACCAGAGCGACAGGGTCCCTACGAGCAGTACTTC.

The chain joins TRBV27 to TRBJ2-7, with 7 bases identical to TRBD2. The CDR3 sequence is 14 residues long. After removal of 3 bases from V and 0 bases from J, the junction contained 2 bases not matched to a gene. CDR1 and CDR2 from the germline V gene are MNHEY and SMNVEV (reference sequence). The chain's CDR3 is CASSFGGISYEQYF. The CDR3 bases are TGTGCCAGCAGTTTCGGGGGGATCTCCTACGAGCAGTACTTC.

V usage is TRBV4-2 and J usage is TRBJ2-3, with 8 bases lining up with TRBD1. The junction had 13 bases not matched to a gene; V was cut back by 0 bases and J by 2 bases. This CDR3 region has 19 residues. Germline loops: CDR1 LGHNA, CDR2 YNFKEQ. In DNA, the CDR3 is TGTGCCAGCAGCCAAGATTCCCCGCTATCCAGGGGGCACACAGATACGCAGTATTTT. Amino acid sequence: CASSQDSPLSRGHTDTQYF.

The V call is TRBV15, the J call TRBJ2-3; 14 nucleotides match TRBD2. The CDR3 is 18 residues long. Per germline, CDR1 LNHNV and CDR2 YYDKDF (reference sequence). Losses at the gene ends were 0 bases for V and 2 bases for J; bases not matched to a gene: 4. Written as DNA, the CDR3 is TGTGCCACCAGCAGAGAACCGACTAGCGGGAGGGCCACAGATACGCAGTATTTT. Translating it yields CATSREPTSGRATDTQYF. The complete variable domain, with remaining parts taken from reference TRBV15 and TRBJ2-3, reads DAMVIQNPRYQVTQFGKPVTLSCSQTLNHNVMYWYQQKSSQAPKLLFHYYDKDFNNEADTPDNFQSRRPNTSFCFLDIRSPGLGDTAMYLCATSREPTSGRATDTQYFGPGTRLTVL.

In its sample, this clone was seen once. The chain couples TRBV6-6 to TRBJ2-7; 8 bases agree with TRBD1. V gave up 6 bases and J gave up 5 bases; unmatched junction bases: 9. Germline CDR1 MNHNY, CDR2 SVGAGI (reference sequence). CDR3 length equals 14 residues. The CDR3 here is CASSLTDRGNEQYF. CDR3 bases: TGTGCCAGCAGCCTTACTGACAGGGGAAACGAGCAGTACTTC.

The chain employs TRBV28 and TRBJ1-5, with 9 nucleotides matching TRBD1. V dropped 3 bases and J dropped 0; count of bases not matched to a gene: 15. The CDR3 length is 20 residues. Germline values: CDR1 MDHEN, CDR2 SYDVKM. This CDR3 is CASSFGHRGQGPYSNQPQHF. Written as DNA, the CDR3 is TGTGCCAGCAGTTTTGGACATCGGGGACAGGGACCCTATAGCAATCAGCCCCAGCATTTT.

The chain carries TRBV6-6 and TRBJ1-2; D is ambiguous. V lost 2 bases, J lost 7 bases, and 14 bases lay in between. The CDR3 is 14 amino acids. Germline CDR1 MNHNY, CDR2 SVGAGI (reference sequence). The CDR3 sequence is CASSYTPEGGGYTF. The CDR3, as DNA: TGTGCCAGCAGTTACACGCCCGAGGGAGGTGGCTACACCTTC.

The chain links TRBV27 to TRBJ2-1, with no clear D. V was shortened by 5 bases and J by 0 bases, with 17 bases between the two germline ends. The CDR3 is made up of 17 amino acids. Germline-derived CDR1 and CDR2 are MNHEY and SMNVEV (reference sequence). The CDR3 loop reads CASSPSRFQSSYNEQFF. Here the CDR3 DNA reads TGTGCCAGCAGTCCCTCTAGGTTTCAGAGCTCCTACAATGAGCAGTTCTTC.

V usage is TRBV6-6 and J usage is TRBJ2-7; 9 nucleotides agree with TRBD1. The germline CDR1 and CDR2 sequences are MNHNY and SVGAGI (reference sequence). Trimming cost V 5 bases and J 3 bases; bases outside gene matches: 8. The CDR3 is 15 amino acids. In DNA form, the CDR3 reads TGTGCCAGCAGTGGACAGGGACAGGGTCTCTACGAGCAGTACTTC. Its protein product is CASSGQGQGLYEQYF.

This clone was counted once. This sequence joins TRBV5-8 and TRBJ2-6, with 14 nucleotides matching TRBD2. V trimming: 4 bases; J trimming: 2 bases; junction bases outside the gene matches: 8. CDR3 length equals 19 residues. Per the germline V gene, CDR1 is SGHTS and CDR2 is YDEGEE. The CDR3 reads CASSNPRGLAGAGANVLTF. Written as DNA, the CDR3 is TGTGCCAGCAGCAATCCCCGGGGACTAGCGGGAGCTGGGGCCAACGTCCTGACTTTC.

The rearrangement links TRBV7-9 to TRBJ2-1, with 10 bases lining up with TRBD2. CDR1 and CDR2 from the germline V gene are SEHNR and FQNEAQ (reference sequence). V dropped 8 bases and J dropped 8; count of bases not matched to a gene: 6. The CDR3 length is 13 residues. CDR3 amino acids: CASEGTSVDEQFF. CDR3 in DNA: TGTGCCAGCGAGGGGACTAGCGTGGATGAGCAGTTCTTC.

This clone has a handful of counts. The chain is built from TRBV13 and TRBJ2-1; TRBD2 matches 10 bases. This CDR3 spans 15 amino acids. V gave up 5 bases and J gave up 10 bases; unmatched junction bases: 11. Germline CDR1 is PRHDT and CDR2 is FYEKMQ (reference sequence). CDR3 protein: CASSASGRRTNEQFF. DNA of the CDR3: TGTGCCAGCAGCGCTAGCGGGAGACGTACAAACGAGCAGTTCTTC.

CDR3 nucleotide sequence: TGTGCCAGCAGCGCGACAGGGCTGGGTGAGCAGTACTTC. Encoded protein: CASSATGLGEQYF. This chain joins TRBV7-3 and TRBJ2-7; 7 bases align to TRBD1. The length of the CDR3 is 13 residues. The germline V gene has CDR1 SGHTA and CDR2 FQGTGA. V gave up 5 bases and J gave up 7 bases; unmatched junction bases: 8.